This T cell receptor beta chain comes out of a study of T cells in severe cutaneous drug reactions (dated by TCRdb to between 2019 and 2020). General notes on the study: Patients were recruited between the early 2010s and the late 2010s from Taiwan, Thailand and a European registry network. The Naranjo algorithm and the ALDEN drug causality algorithm were used to identify the culprit drug. The study paired bulk TCR sequencing with single-cell sequencing, quantitative PCR validation, functional assays and transgenic mouse experiments. Patients in either the acute or the recovery stage provided biological samples, such as blister fluids/cells and PBMC. To build the libraries, iRepertoire multiplex PCR was used, and the authors pointed to a comparison in which iRepertoire and 5' RACE methods, with or without UMI, captured abundant clonotypes similarly. Enrollment was limited to patients whose SJS/TEN or DRESS diagnosis was probable or definite according to RegiSCAR criteria. The paper's findings and limits, for the study overall: All seven CBZ-SJS/TEN blister samples contained a public TCRbeta CDR3 (mean around 13%), which was undetectable or scarce in tolerant-control and healthy-donor PBMC. Whether the public TCR generalizes to SJS/TEN caused by other drugs was noted by the authors as still needing further study.

About this clonotype: The antigen this receptor binds is unknown.

For both bulk and single-cell sequencing, libraries were prepared with the iRepertoire multiplex PCR system using TCR subtype-specific primers. Multiplex PCR with primers aimed at the V, D and J gene regions produced the bulk TCR beta libraries. Each sample contributed roughly 85-550 ng of RNA as input for preparing the bulk TCR library. Bulk TCR beta amplicons were sequenced on an Illumina MiSeq. Processing in the source paper ran as follows. Sample misassignments and low-quality sequencing reads were removed through quality control steps. The amino acids lying between the V-gene Y[YFLI]C motif and the J-segment [FW]GXGT motif were defined as CDR3. The IMGT database was followed for TRBV and TRBJ gene assignments and CDR3 clonotypes. TRBV expression in each sample was normalized to the mean expression of the same gene in PBMC from more than 35 healthy donors. With the reads reprocessed by TCRdb, a single entry stands for each CDR3 protein sequence and no DNA is reported. The V and J calls were not made by the authors but by TCRdb's processing. This sample's table lists 6,000 or so distinct CDR3 sequences. 31% of the sample lies in the top ten.

Sequenced donors were patients with carbamazepine-induced Stevens-Johnson syndrome or toxic epidermal necrolysis (CBZ-SJS/TEN). To search for drug-specific clonotypes, the T cell receptor repertoires of patients with drug-induced severe cutaneous adverse reactions were profiled by next-generation sequencing. RNA was isolated from either blister cells of skin lesions or peripheral blood mononuclear cells. The sequenced sample was cells from a skin blister. The sample's cell subset or site, from its label and the paper: unsorted cells from skin lesion blisters. The receptor was isolated from a human donor with toxic epidermal necrolysis, a severe cutaneous drug reaction.

The CDR3 reads CASNPGGWGTDTQYF. Recombination linked TRBV28 to TRBJ2-3; lacking DNA, the TRBD1 call made by TCRdb goes unchecked. In the germline V gene, CDR1 corresponds to MDHEN and CDR2 to SYDVKM. The CDR3 spans 15 residues, from the cysteine through the phenylalanine. A DNA sequence was not provided.